These 30 T cell receptor beta chains were sequenced from one sample in a study of blood T cell repertoires in COVID-19. Assay: immunoSEQ multiplex PCR; the TCRdb copy retains only in-frame clones and omits some. Here the sample spans under 350,000 clones, approximately 88% being singletons. Sequenced: PBMCs or T cells enriched from blood (not recorded which). The receptors come from a woman aged 40 to 50 who had recovered from COVID-19.

The rearrangement joins TRBV5-1 to TRBJ2-7; TRBD2 matches at 10 bases. With 3 bases clipped from V and 0 bases from J, the junction kept 15 bases outside the gene matches. Germline loops: CDR1 SGHRS, CDR2 YFSETQ. The CDR3 consists of 19 residues. The CDR3, as DNA: TGCGCCAGCAGCTCTAAGTTTGGGGTAGCGGGGGGCCCCTCCTACGAGCAGTACTTC. Protein sequence: CASSSKFGVAGGPSYEQYF. Full variable domain (remainder filled in from reference TRBV5-1 and TRBJ2-7): KAGVTQTPRYLIKTRGQQVTLSCSPISGHRSVSWYQQTPGQGLQFLFEYFSETQRNKGNFPGRFSGRQFSNSRSEMNVSTLELGDSALYLCASSSKFGVAGGPSYEQYFGPGTRLTVT.

The chain links TRBV2 to TRBJ1-1; D is possibly TRBD1 (6 bases). This CDR3 is built from 15 residues. V was clipped by 8 bases and J by 1 base, with 17 bases between them. From germline, CDR1 is SNHLY and CDR2 FYNNEI. CDR3 region: CASGPWGQQNTEAFF. In DNA, the CDR3 is TGTGCCAGCGGACCTTGGGGGCAGCAGAACACTGAAGCTTTCTTT.

The CDR3 nucleotides read TGTGCCAGCAGTCGAAGGGACAGTCAAGAGACCCAGTACTTC. Amino acids: CASSRRDSQETQYF. This chain connects TRBV27 to TRBJ2-5; 7 nucleotides match TRBD1. Trimming at V came to 5 bases and at J to 2 bases, leaving 5 bases not matched to a gene. The CDR3 spans 14 residues. Germline values: CDR1 MNHEY, CDR2 SMNVEV (reference sequence).

In this sample, this clone turned up once. The chain has TRBV6-5 and TRBJ1-2; possible D gene TRBD1, 5 bases. There are 14 residues in the CDR3. Trimming pared 8 bases from V and 4 bases from J, leaving 17 bases between. Germline lookup yields CDR1 MNHEY and CDR2 SVGAGI. The CDR3 nucleotides are TGTGCCAGCCGACAGAGCAGCCGATCCTATGGCTACACCTTC. Its protein product is CASRQSSRSYGYTF.

The chain uses TRBV7-9 and TRBJ2-3; no reliable D call. This CDR3 region has 12 residues. Trimming cost V 3 bases and J 5 bases, with 6 bases left between them. The germline V gene has CDR1 SEHNR and CDR2 FQNEAQ (reference sequence). The CDR3 region is CASSFSGDTQYF. CDR3 DNA: TGTGCCAGCAGCTTTTCAGGAGATACGCAGTATTTT.

This chain connects TRBV19 to TRBJ1-1; TRBD1 aligns across 8 bases. This CDR3 is built from 18 residues. Trimming removed 4 bases from V and 5 bases from J; junction bases left unmatched: 18. Germline-derived CDR1 and CDR2 are LNHDA and SQIVND (reference sequence). In DNA form, the CDR3 reads TGTGCCAGTAGTACTATATCGGGACAGGCCCTTCGTTTGACTGAAGCTTTCTTT. The encoded protein is CASSTISGQALRLTEAFF.

V and J are TRBV7-9 and TRBJ1-6; 8 nucleotides align to TRBD1. The trim removed 5 bases at V and 10 bases at J, leaving 7 bases unmatched. CDR1 and CDR2 from the germline V gene are SEHNR and FQNEAQ (reference sequence). The CDR3 runs to 14 residues. The CDR3 reads CASSLDRAPSPLHF. The CDR3 DNA follows: TGTGCCAGCAGCCTGGACAGGGCACCCTCACCCCTCCACTTT. Full variable domain (missing parts from reference TRBV7-9 and TRBJ1-6): DTGVSQNPRHKITKRGQNVTFRCDPISEHNRLYWYRQTLGQGPEFLTYFQNEAQLEKSRLLSDRFSAERPKGSFSTLEIQRTEQGDSAMYLCASSLDRAPSPLHFGNGTRLTVT.

This clone was detected once. The chain couples TRBV2 to TRBJ2-7, with D possibly matching TRBD1 (6 bases). The CDR3 covers 14 residues. Per the germline V gene, CDR1 is SNHLY and CDR2 is FYNNEI. V lost 6 bases to trimming and J lost 0 bases, with 12 bases between them. As DNA, the CDR3 is TGTGCCAGCAGCCTCCGACAGGACTCCTACGAGCAGTACTTC. This translates into CASSLRQDSYEQYF.

This chain connects TRBV15 to TRBJ1-4; D remains unclear. Germline CDR1 is LNHNV and CDR2 is YYDKDF (reference sequence). The germline V and J ends were trimmed by 0 bases and 8 bases, with 7 bases remaining between them. The CDR3 runs 13 residues. In nucleotides, the CDR3 is TGTGCCACCAGCAGAGACAGGTCCGAAAAACTGTTTTTT. It encodes CATSRDRSEKLFF. Full variable domain (rest looked up from reference TRBV15 and TRBJ1-4): DAMVIQNPRYQVTQFGKPVTLSCSQTLNHNVMYWYQQKSSQAPKLLFHYYDKDFNNEADTPDNFQSRRPNTSFCFLDIRSPGLGDTAMYLCATSRDRSEKLFFGSGTQLSVL.

The chain uses TRBV15 and TRBJ2-7, with D perhaps TRBD1 (7 bases). Trimming shortened V by 4 bases and J by 3 bases, and 19 bases separated the two germline ends. Germline V gene sequence: CDR1 LNHNV, CDR2 YYDKDF (reference sequence). This CDR3 is 16 amino acids long. The CDR3 DNA reads TGTGCCACCAGCATTAAAAGGGGGGACAGTCTCTACGAGCAGTACTTC. It translates to CATSIKRGDSLYEQYF.

This clone was picked up a small number of times. The V gene is TRBV5-4, the J gene TRBJ1-1; possibly TRBD1 for D (5 bases). From germline, CDR1 is SGHNT and CDR2 YYREEE (reference sequence). The CDR3 runs to 14 residues. V was trimmed by 3 bases and J by 5 bases, leaving 14 bases between them. The CDR3 bases are TGTGCCAGCAGCTCCGAAGGGGTCTGGACTGAAGCTTTCTTT. It codes for CASSSEGVWTEAFF. Using reference TRBV5-4 and TRBJ1-1 for the parts outside the CDR3, the full variable domain is ETGVTQSPTHLIKTRGQQVTLRCSSQSGHNTVSWYQQALGQGPQFIFQYYREEENGRGNFPPRFSGLQFPNYSSELNVNALELDDSALYLCASSSEGVWTEAFFGQGTRLTVV.

The genes are TRBV4-2 and TRBJ2-7; a weak D match, TRBD2 (6 bases). CDR1 and CDR2 from the germline V gene are LGHNA and YNFKEQ. The CDR3 covers 15 residues. The ends were cut back, 10 bases at V and 3 bases at J, with 22 bases in the middle. CDR3 protein: CATSRVIGGGYEQYF. CDR3 in DNA: TGTGCCACCTCGCGGGTCATCGGGGGTGGCTACGAGCAGTACTTC.

This clone was seen a few times. The chain links TRBV7-2 to TRBJ2-1; a weak D match, TRBD1 (5 bases). Germline V gives CDR1 SGHTA, CDR2 FQGNSA. The CDR3 contains 15 residues. The V and J ends lost 1 base and 2 bases respectively, with 9 bases between them. The CDR3 DNA follows: TGTGCCAGCAGCTTAGTGTCAGGGCCCTACAATGAGCAGTTCTTC. Its translation is CASSLVSGPYNEQFF.

The chain is built from TRBV12-3 or TRBV12-4 and TRBJ1-2; D is possibly TRBD1 (5 bases). V was shortened by 4 bases and J by 4 bases, with 7 bases between the two germline ends. This CDR3 has 12 residues. The CDR3 sequence is CASSWGGYGYTF. CDR3 bases: TGTGCCAGCAGTTGGGGGGGCTATGGCTACACCTTC.

The genes are TRBV19 and TRBJ1-1; D not certain. CDR1 is LNHDA, CDR2 SQIVND, per germline (reference sequence). The CDR3 sequence is 13 residues long. V shed 3 bases and J shed 8 bases, with 13 bases lying between them. In DNA form, the CDR3 reads TGTGCCAGTAGTATTCTGGTACCAGGAGAAGCTTTCTTT. This encodes CASSILVPGEAFF.

The rearrangement links TRBV19 to TRBJ1-5; 7 nucleotides align to TRBD1. The germline CDR1 and CDR2 sequences are LNHDA and SQIVND (reference sequence). This CDR3 has 14 residues. V lost 5 bases and J lost 3; bases outside the gene matches: 4. DNA for the CDR3: TGTGCCAGTAGTGCTACAGGGGCCAATCAGCCCCAGCATTTT. Translating gives CASSATGANQPQHF.

The chain employs TRBV7-3 and TRBJ2-7; 8 nucleotides align to TRBD1. Germline CDR1 reads SGHTA; CDR2 reads FQGTGA. The V and J ends lost 5 bases and 5 bases, in that order; junction bases with no gene match: 11. This CDR3 is built from 15 residues. The chain's CDR3 is CASSIVAGGIDEQYF. CDR3 nucleotide sequence: TGTGCCAGCAGCATCGTAGCAGGGGGCATCGACGAGCAGTACTTC.

Only one count was recorded for this clone. Mismatch with germline at one junction end may stem from a read error. V usage is TRBV6-2 or TRBV6-3 and J usage is TRBJ2-7, with 9 bases aligning to TRBD2. The germline gives CDR1 MNHEY, CDR2 SVGEGT. The CDR3 sequence is 13 residues long. The CDR3: CASSYSWREGRWF. For the CDR3, the DNA is TGTGCCAGCAGTTACTCTTGGCGGGAGGGCCGGTGGTTC.

The chain recombines TRBV5-8 with TRBJ1-2; D possibly corresponds to TRBD1 (5 bases). Germline lookup yields CDR1 SGHTS and CDR2 YDEGEE. The V end lost 2 bases, the J end lost 8 bases, and 19 bases lay between the germline ends. There are 15 residues in the CDR3. CDR3 nucleotide sequence: TGTGCCAGCAGCTTTTTTCTGCAGGGAACGCGGGGCTACACCTTC. This encodes CASSFFLQGTRGYTF.

V usage is TRBV5-4 and J usage is TRBJ2-3; 9 positions match TRBD2. V was pared by 3 bases and J by 4 bases, with 12 bases of the junction left unmatched. The germline V gene encodes CDR1 SGHNT and CDR2 YYREEE (reference sequence). The CDR3 is 17 amino acids. CDR3 loop: CASSWALGGGASDTQYF. CDR3 nucleotides: TGTGCCAGCAGCTGGGCCTTGGGCGGGGGGGCGTCAGATACGCAGTATTTT.

V and J are TRBV18 and TRBJ1-6; TRBD1 agrees at 7 bases. The CDR3 spans 16 residues. Trimming removed 6 bases from V and 3 bases from J; junction bases left unmatched: 8. Germline-derived CDR1 and CDR2 are KGHSH and LQKENI. CDR3 sequence: CASSAGQPDYNSPLHF. CDR3 bases: TGTGCCAGCTCCGCGGGACAGCCCGACTATAATTCACCCCTCCACTTT.

The rearrangement uses TRBV7-9 and TRBJ1-3, with D uncertain. Germline CDR1 SEHNR, CDR2 FQNEAQ (reference sequence). Trimming pared 7 bases from V and 2 bases from J, leaving 9 bases between. The CDR3 runs 13 residues. CDR3 sequence (DNA): TGTGCCAGCACCCCGGCGGCTGGAAACACCATATATTTT. It is translated as CASTPAAGNTIYF.

The chain has TRBV11-1 and TRBJ1-2, with TRBD1 as a possible D gene (6 bases). The CDR3 extends over 15 amino acids. Trimming took off 3 bases at V and 4 bases at J, with 15 bases between the two ends. Germline lookup yields CDR1 SGHAT and CDR2 FQDESV (reference sequence). In DNA, the CDR3 is TGTGCCAGCAGCTTCGGACAGCACAATTCCTATGGCTACACCTTC. Translation gives CASSFGQHNSYGYTF.

This clone was found once. Other DNA sequences within the sample encode an identical CDR3. The rearrangement links TRBV18 to TRBJ2-7; 9 bases line up with TRBD2. Trimming took 2 bases from V and 0 from J; bases not matched to a gene: 8. The CDR3 runs 17 residues. Germline lookup yields CDR1 KGHSH and CDR2 LQKENI. The CDR3 sequence: CASSPVSGGGSSYEQYF. The CDR3 DNA reads TGTGCCAGCTCACCAGTTAGCGGGGGCGGGAGCTCCTACGAGCAGTACTTC.

The chain links TRBV7-3 to TRBJ2-3, with 7 bases that match TRBD2. The germline V gene has CDR1 SGHTA and CDR2 FQGTGA. Unmatched junction bases numbered 7, after V lost 1 base and J lost 3 bases. The CDR3 consists of 16 residues. The CDR3 sequence: CASSLRLGGGTDTQYF. The CDR3 DNA reads as TGTGCCAGCAGCTTAAGGCTGGGCGGGGGAACAGATACGCAGTATTTT.

The J gene is TRBJ1-4, the V gene TRBV4-3; unclear D gene. Trimming took 3 bases from V and 0 from J, leaving 8 bases between them. There are 15 residues in the CDR3. Germline V lookup: CDR1 LGHNA, CDR2 YSLEER. This CDR3 reads CASSQRLTTNEKLFF. In nucleotides, the CDR3 is TGCGCCAGCAGCCAGAGACTCACAACTAATGAAAAACTGTTTTTT.

The chain is built from TRBV6-5 and TRBJ1-1; a possible D gene is TRBD1 (6 bases). Trimming took off 8 bases at V and 5 bases at J, with 12 bases between the two ends. Germline values: CDR1 MNHEY, CDR2 SVGAGI. The length of the CDR3 is 12 residues. The CDR3 here is CASRDIRTEAFF. The CDR3 DNA is TGTGCCAGCCGGGACATCAGGACTGAAGCTTTCTTT.

The V and J genes are TRBV30 and TRBJ2-1, with 13 nucleotides matching TRBD2. J lost 4 bases, V lost 0 bases, and 3 bases had no gene match. The CDR3 length is 16 residues. In germline, CDR1 is GTSNPN, CDR2 SVGIG (reference sequence). CDR3 sequence (DNA): TGTGCCTGGAGTGTAACGGGACTAGCGGGGTACAATGAGCAGTTCTTC. Translation gives CAWSVTGLAGYNEQFF.

The chain is built from TRBV7-6 and TRBJ2-1; 8 bases align to TRBD1. V was pared by 1 base and J by 11 bases, with 4 bases of the junction left unmatched. The length of the CDR3 is 13 residues. The germline V gene has CDR1 SGHVS and CDR2 FNYEAQ. The CDR3 is CASSLEGTGKQFF. The CDR3 DNA follows: TGTGCCAGCAGCTTAGAAGGGACAGGAAAGCAGTTCTTC.

This rearrangement joins TRBV24-1 to TRBJ2-1; 10 bases are a match to TRBD2. The CDR3 consists of 15 residues. V was clipped by 9 bases and J by 5 bases; unmatched bases: 9. CDR1 is KGHDR and CDR2 is SFDVKD in the germline V gene. The DNA of the CDR3 is TGTGCCACCGGCCAAGCGGGAGGGATAAACAATGAGCAGTTCTTC. This sequence encodes CATGQAGGINNEQFF.